This T cell receptor beta chain was sequenced during a study of beta chain features in type 1 diabetes. The authors took one heparinised blood draw, averaging roughly 120 mL, from each donor. CDR1 is SGHTA and CDR2 is FQGNSA in the germline V gene. V was clipped by 3 bases and J by 2 bases, with 9 bases between them. The CDR3 length is 14 residues. The table lists this clone with a few counts. Different DNA sequences within this sample yield the same CDR3. The authors reverse transcribed all of the isolated RNA, so sequencing captured expressed TCRB transcripts. Here immunoSEQ multiplex PCR was the method, and the copy in TCRdb shows in-frame clones only, minus some. The repertoire holds some 900,000 clones, with roughly 15% as singletons.

V is TRBV7-2 and J is TRBJ2-3; D ambiguous. This sequence was found in a woman in her late teens or twenties in good health. Sample: naive CD4+ T cells from blood. CDR3 bases: TGTGCCAGCAGCTTTCTGGGCAACACAGATACGCAGTATTTT. This gives the protein CASSFLGNTDTQYF.